The next 16 T cell receptor beta chains were all read from a single sample in a study of shared clonotypes between healthy human individuals (dated by TCRdb to about 2020). Library construction relied on the immunoSEQ multiplex PCR assay. TCRdb re-hosts the immuneACCESS table, in-frame sequences only. Its copies lack some clones; in the studies checked, an unresolved V gene accounts for under half of them, and the cause for the rest is not known. The sample table contains around 1.1 million clones; only one count was recorded for approximately 80% of them. The top ten hold 0.7% to 0.95% of the sample. Material: memory CD4+ T cells from PBMCs. Read against the paper, the sample's cell subset or site label means: CD45RA-negative fraction. These TCRs come from a man aged 18 to 30 in good health. Some clones in this sample may be carry-over from other donors' samples.

This sequence joins TRBV27 and TRBJ1-2; D ambiguous. The CDR3 has 12 amino acids. The germline CDR1 and CDR2 sequences are MNHEY and SMNVEV (reference sequence). Trimming shortened V by 5 bases and J by 2 bases, and 6 bases separated the two germline ends. This chain's CDR3 is CASSTENYGYTF. The CDR3, as DNA: TGTGCCAGCAGTACCGAAAACTATGGCTACACCTTC.

J is TRBJ1-3 and V is TRBV7-8, with 7 bases matching TRBD1. Germline loops: CDR1 SGHVS, CDR2 FQNEAQ. The CDR3 has 16 residues. V lost 5 bases, J lost 1 base, and 8 bases stayed unmatched. Here the CDR3 DNA reads TGTGCCAGCAGCCCCAACAGGGGATTATCTGGAAACACCATATATTTT. It codes for CASSPNRGLSGNTIYF.

The chain combines TRBV5-1 with TRBJ1-2, with TRBD1 as a possible D gene (5 bases). The length of the CDR3 is 14 residues. CDR1 is SGHRS and CDR2 is YFSETQ in the germline V gene. Trimming took off 4 bases at V and 0 bases at J, with 10 bases between the two ends. As DNA, the CDR3 is TGCGCCAGCAGCGAGGGACGGACTAACTATGGCTACACCTTC. Translating it yields CASSEGRTNYGYTF.

There are many counts of this clone. V gene TRBV27 combines with J gene TRBJ2-1; D is unresolved. CDR1 and CDR2 (germline): MNHEY, SMNVEV (reference sequence). The CDR3 consists of 14 residues. V lost 8 bases to trimming and J lost 3 bases, with 14 bases between them. The CDR3 bases are TGTGCCAGCTCGAGAGCACCCTTCTACAATGAGCAGTTCTTC. Translating it yields CASSRAPFYNEQFF.

The chain carries TRBV30 and TRBJ1-3; D unclear. Looked up from germline, CDR1 is GTSNPN and CDR2 is SVGIG (reference sequence). The length of the CDR3 is 13 residues. V lost 4 bases, J lost 0 bases, and 7 bases lay in between. The CDR3 nucleotides are TGTGCCTGGAATCAGAACTCTGGAAACACCATATATTTT. Amino acids: CAWNQNSGNTIYF.

The rearrangement uses TRBV9 and TRBJ2-2; TRBD2 agrees at 10 bases. The junction had 3 bases not matched to a gene; V was cut back by 7 bases and J by 0 bases. CDR3 length: 15 amino acids. The germline V gene encodes CDR1 SGDLS and CDR2 YYNGEE. The CDR3 here is CASGGLAPNTGELFF. The CDR3 DNA reads TGTGCCAGCGGGGGACTAGCGCCGAACACCGGGGAGCTGTTTTTT.

This clone has at least ten counts. The chain joins TRBV2 to TRBJ1-3, with D unclear. The germline V gene has CDR1 SNHLY and CDR2 FYNNEI. V gave up 4 bases and J gave up 2 bases, with 9 bases separating them. CDR3 size: 14 residues. The CDR3 protein is CASSVRRAGNTIYF. CDR3 nucleotides: TGTGCCAGCAGTGTTAGGAGGGCTGGAAACACCATATATTTT.

This clone appeared a few times. This chain connects TRBV10-3 to TRBJ2-2, with D possibly being TRBD2 (5 bases). Germline-derived CDR1 and CDR2 are ENHRY and SYGVKD. CDR3 length equals 15 residues. Trimming left V 0 bases short and J 6 bases short, with 11 bases between. The CDR3 DNA reads TGTGCCATCAGTGAGTCCTCCGGACTTCCCGGGGAGCTGTTTTTT. This sequence encodes CAISESSGLPGELFF.

The rearrangement links TRBV27 to TRBJ2-7, with D hard to call. V lost 9 bases and J lost 7, with 19 bases in between. Germline V gene sequence: CDR1 MNHEY, CDR2 SMNVEV (reference sequence). CDR3 length: 13 amino acids. The CDR3 coding sequence is TGTGCCAGTCCGAACATGGACCGCTGGGAGCAGTACTTC. Translation: CASPNMDRWEQYF.

The count of this clone is one. The chain couples TRBV2 to TRBJ2-3; the D is unclear. V lost 7 bases and J 4 bases, leaving 6 bases between the germline ends. CDR3 length equals 11 residues. Looked up from germline, CDR1 is SNHLY and CDR2 is FYNNEI. The CDR3 DNA reads TGTGCCAGCACACTCTCAGATACGCAGTATTTT. Protein: CASTLSDTQYF. Filled out from reference TRBV2 and TRBJ2-3, the complete variable domain reads EPEVTQTPSHQVTQMGQEVILRCVPISNHLYFYWYRQILGQKVEFLVSFYNNEISEKSEIFDDQFSVERPDGSNFTLKIRSTKLEDSAMYFCASTLSDTQYFGPGTRLTVL.

This sequence joins TRBV2 and TRBJ2-3; 13 bases match TRBD2. Germline values: CDR1 SNHLY, CDR2 FYNNEI. J gave up 5 bases and V 3 bases, and 2 bases lay outside the gene matches. CDR3 length equals 15 residues. In DNA form, the CDR3 reads TGTGCCAGCAGTGACAGGACTAGCGGGAGAGATACGCAGTATTTT. Its translation: CASSDRTSGRDTQYF.

The V call is TRBV11-3, the J call TRBJ1-1; D is uncertain. Trimming shortened V by 5 bases and J by 1 base, and 8 bases separated the two germline ends. This CDR3 comprises 13 residues. Per germline, CDR1 SGHNT and CDR2 YENEEA. The CDR3 DNA follows: TGTGCCAGCAGCGCCCAGGAGAACACTGAAGCTTTCTTT. It codes for CASSAQENTEAFF.

The chain uses TRBV28 and TRBJ2-7; no clear D. CDR1 and CDR2 (germline): MDHEN, SYDVKM. Trimming took off 7 bases at V and 3 bases at J, with 7 bases between the two ends. The CDR3 runs to 11 residues. CDR3 nucleotides: TGTGCCAGCAAAACTGACTACGAGCAGTACTTC. Translation gives CASKTDYEQYF.

A note on this clone: Other nucleotide sequences in the sample specify the same CDR3. This chain links TRBV18 with TRBJ1-2; D is ambiguous. The germline CDR1 and CDR2 sequences are KGHSH and LQKENI. Trimming cost V 3 bases and J 0 bases, with 8 bases left between them. CDR3 length equals 14 residues. The CDR3 region is CASSPTQTNYGYTF. DNA of the CDR3: TGTGCCAGCTCACCGACCCAGACTAACTATGGCTACACCTTC.

Of note for this clone: Other DNA sequences from this sample encode an identical CDR3 as well. The rearrangement uses TRBV19 and TRBJ2-7, with TRBD2 matching 7 bases. This CDR3 is 11 amino acids long. Germline V lookup: CDR1 LNHDA, CDR2 SQIVND (reference sequence). Trimming removed 5 bases from V and 6 bases from J; junction bases left unmatched: 1. The CDR3 nucleotides are TGTGCCAGTAGTTCTAGCGGCGAGCAGTACTTC. This codes for CASSSSGEQYF.

This sequence joins TRBV6-1 and TRBJ2-7, with 14 bases that match TRBD2. V lost 3 bases to trimming and J lost 3 bases; unmatched junction nucleotides: 13. Germline loops: CDR1 MNHNS, CDR2 SASEGT. CDR3 size: 19 residues. The DNA of the CDR3 is TGTGCCAGCAGTGAGGAGTGGGGACTAGCGGGAGACAGGCTCTACGAGCAGTACTTC. This sequence encodes CASSEEWGLAGDRLYEQYF.